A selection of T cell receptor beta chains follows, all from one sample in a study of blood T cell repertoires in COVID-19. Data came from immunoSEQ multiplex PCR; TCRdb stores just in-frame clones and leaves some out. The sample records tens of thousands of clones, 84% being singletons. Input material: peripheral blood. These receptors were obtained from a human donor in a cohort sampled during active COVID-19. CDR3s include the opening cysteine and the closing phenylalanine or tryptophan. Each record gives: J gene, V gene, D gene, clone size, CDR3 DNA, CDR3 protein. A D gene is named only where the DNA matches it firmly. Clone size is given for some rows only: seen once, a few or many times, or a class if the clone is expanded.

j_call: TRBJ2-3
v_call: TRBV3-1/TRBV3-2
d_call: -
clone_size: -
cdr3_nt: TGTGCCAGCAGCCGGGGGGCGGGGGAGGCAGATACGCAGTATTTT
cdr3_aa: CASSRGAGEADTQYF

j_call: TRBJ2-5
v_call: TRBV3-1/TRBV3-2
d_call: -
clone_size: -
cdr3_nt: TGTGCCAGCAGCCAAACAAAGGGCGGGGCTTCCAAGACCCAGTACTTC
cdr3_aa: CASSQTKGGASKTQYF

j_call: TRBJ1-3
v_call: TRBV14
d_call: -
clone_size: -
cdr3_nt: TGTGCCAGCAGCCAATTGGGCCCAGCCCTTGGAAACACCATATATTTT
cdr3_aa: CASSQLGPALGNTIYF

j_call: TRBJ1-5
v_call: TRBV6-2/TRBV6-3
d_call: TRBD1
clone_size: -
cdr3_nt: TGTGCCAGCAGTTGGGGACAGAGAGGCAATCAGCCCCAGCATTTT
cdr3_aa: CASSWGQRGNQPQHF

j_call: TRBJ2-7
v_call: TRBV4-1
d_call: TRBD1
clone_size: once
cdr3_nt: TGCGCCAGCAGCCAAGGGACAGGGAACTACGAGCAGTACTTC
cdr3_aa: CASSQGTGNYEQYF

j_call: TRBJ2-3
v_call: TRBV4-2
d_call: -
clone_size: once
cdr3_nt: TGTGCCAGCAGCCAAGAGGCTCGCACAGATACGCAGTATTTT
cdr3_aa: CASSQEARTDTQYF

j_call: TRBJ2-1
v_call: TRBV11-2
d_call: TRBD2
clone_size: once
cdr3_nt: TGTGCCAGCAGGAGGGAGGGTGAGCAGTTCTTC
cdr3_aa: CASRREGEQFF

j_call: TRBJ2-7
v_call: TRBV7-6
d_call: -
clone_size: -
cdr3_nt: TGTGCCAGCAGCTTAGAGGCCGGGCTAGCTAGCTACGAGCAGTACTTC
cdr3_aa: CASSLEAGLASYEQYF

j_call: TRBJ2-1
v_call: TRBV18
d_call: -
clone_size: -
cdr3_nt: TGTGCCAGCTCACCGTCACGAGGGTTTGAGCAGTTCTTC
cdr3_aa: CASSPSRGFEQFF

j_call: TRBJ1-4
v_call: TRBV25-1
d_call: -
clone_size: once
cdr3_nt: TGTGCCAGCATGCGGGGGCAGAAACTGTTTTTT
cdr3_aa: CASMRGQKLFF